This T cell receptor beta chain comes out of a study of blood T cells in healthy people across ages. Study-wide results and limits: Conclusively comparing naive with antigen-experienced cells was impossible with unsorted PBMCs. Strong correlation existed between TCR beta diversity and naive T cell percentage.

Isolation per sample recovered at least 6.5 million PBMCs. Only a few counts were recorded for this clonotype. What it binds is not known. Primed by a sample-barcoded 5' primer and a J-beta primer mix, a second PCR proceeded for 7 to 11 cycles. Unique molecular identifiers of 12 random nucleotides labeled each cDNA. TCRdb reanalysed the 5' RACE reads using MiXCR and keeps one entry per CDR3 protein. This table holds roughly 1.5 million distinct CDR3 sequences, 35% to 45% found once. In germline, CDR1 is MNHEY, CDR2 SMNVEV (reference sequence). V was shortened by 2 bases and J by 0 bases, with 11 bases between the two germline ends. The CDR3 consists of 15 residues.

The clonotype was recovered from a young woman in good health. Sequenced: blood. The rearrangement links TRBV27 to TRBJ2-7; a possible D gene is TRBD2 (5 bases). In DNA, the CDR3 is TGTGCCAGCAGTTTAAACCAGCGGAGCTCCTACGAGCAGTACTTC. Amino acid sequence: CASSLNQRSSYEQYF.